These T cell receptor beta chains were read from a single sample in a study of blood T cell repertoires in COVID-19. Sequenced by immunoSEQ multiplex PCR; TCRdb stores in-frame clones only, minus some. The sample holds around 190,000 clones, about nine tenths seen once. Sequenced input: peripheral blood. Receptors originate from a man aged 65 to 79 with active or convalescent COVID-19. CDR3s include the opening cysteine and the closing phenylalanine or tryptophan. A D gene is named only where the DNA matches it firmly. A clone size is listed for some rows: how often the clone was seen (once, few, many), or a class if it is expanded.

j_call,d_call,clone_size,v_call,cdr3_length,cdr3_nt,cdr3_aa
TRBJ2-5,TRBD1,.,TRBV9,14,TGTGCCAGCAGCTTCCGGGACAGCCAAGAGACCCAGTACTTC,CASSFRDSQETQYF
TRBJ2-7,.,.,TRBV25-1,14,TGTGCCAGCAGTGATCCGGGTAGCCCGTACGAGCAGTACTTC,CASSDPGSPYEQYF
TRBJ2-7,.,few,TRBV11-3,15,TGTGCCAGCAGCGAGGGCACCGGGACTCACTACGAGCAGTACTTC,CASSEGTGTHYEQYF
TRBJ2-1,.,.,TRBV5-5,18,TGTGCCAGCAGCTTAGCATGGGTGGGAGTAAACCCCTACAATGAGCAGTTCTTC,CASSLAWVGVNPYNEQFF
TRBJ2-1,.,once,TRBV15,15,TGTGCCACCAGCAGAGAACAGGGATTAAGTACGGAGCAGTTCTTC,CATSREQGLSTEQFF
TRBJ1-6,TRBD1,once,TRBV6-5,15,TGTGCCAGCAGTTACTCGCGCCAGGGGGCCGTACCCCTCCACTTT,CASSYSRQGAVPLHF
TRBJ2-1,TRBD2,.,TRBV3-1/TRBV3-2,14,TGTGCCAGCAGCCTCGGACTAGCGGGGGGTGAACAGTTCTTC,CASSLGLAGGEQFF
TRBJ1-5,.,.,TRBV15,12,TGTGCCACCAGCAGAGTAGGGGAGCCCCAGCATTTT,CATSRVGEPQHF
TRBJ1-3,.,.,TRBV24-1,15,TGTGCCACCAGTGATCCGAGGAGCTCTGGAAACACCATATATTTT,CATSDPRSSGNTIYF
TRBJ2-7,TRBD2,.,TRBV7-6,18,TGTGCCAGCAGCTTAGGAGGACTAGCGGGAGTCGGTGGTGCAAGACAGTACTTC,CASSLGGLAGVGGARQYF
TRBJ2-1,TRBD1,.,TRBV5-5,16,TGTGCCAGCAGCTTGGAAGGGACAGGGGGGTACAATGAGCAGTTCTTC,CASSLEGTGGYNEQFF
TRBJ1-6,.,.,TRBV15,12,TGTGCCACCAGCACTAATACTCCACCCCTCCACTTT,CATSTNTPPLHF
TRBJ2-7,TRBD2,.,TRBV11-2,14,TGTGCCAGCAGACGCCCCGGGACTAGCGACGAGCAGTACTTC,CASRRPGTSDEQYF
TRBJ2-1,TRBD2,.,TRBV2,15,TGTGCCAGCAGTCTCACTAGCGGGTCTTACAATGAGCAGTTCTTC,CASSLTSGSYNEQFF
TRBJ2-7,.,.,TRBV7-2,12,TGTGCCAGCAGCCAGGACACGGTTGAGCAGTACTTC,CASSQDTVEQYF
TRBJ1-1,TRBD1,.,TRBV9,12,TGTGCCAGCAGCGGTTGGACAGGGGAAGCTTTCTTT,CASSGWTGEAFF
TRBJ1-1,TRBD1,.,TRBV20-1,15,TGCAGTGCTAGTGGCCGACAGGGTTGGGGCACTGAAGCTTTCTTT,CSASGRQGWGTEAFF
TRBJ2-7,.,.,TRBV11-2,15,TGTGCCAGCAGCTTAGTTGACAGGCTCTCCTACGAGCAGTACTTC,CASSLVDRLSYEQYF
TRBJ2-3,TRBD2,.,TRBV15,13,TGTGCCGTACGCGCGGGAGGGCGGGGTACGCAGTATTTT,CAVRAGGRGTQYF
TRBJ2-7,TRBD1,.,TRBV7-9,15,TGTGCCAGCAGCCCGACCGGGACAGGGCGTAGCGAGCAGTACTTC,CASSPTGTGRSEQYF
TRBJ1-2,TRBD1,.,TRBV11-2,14,TGTGCCAGCAGCGACAGGGGACGCCGTTATGGCTACACCTTC,CASSDRGRRYGYTF
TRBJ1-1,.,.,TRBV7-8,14,TGTGCCAGCAGCTTACCCCGGGGGGACACCGAAGCTTTCTTT,CASSLPRGDTEAFF
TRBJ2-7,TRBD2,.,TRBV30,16,TGTGCCTGGAGTGATCGTCCTAGCGGGAGAATCCACGAGCAGTACTTC,CAWSDRPSGRIHEQYF
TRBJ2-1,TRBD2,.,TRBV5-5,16,TGTGCCAGCAGCTTGGGCCCGACTAGCGGGAGGAATGAGCAGTTCTTC,CASSLGPTSGRNEQFF
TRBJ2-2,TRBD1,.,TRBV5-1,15,TGCGCCAGCAGCTCCGGGACAGGGGGCTCCGGGGAGCTGTTTTTT,CASSSGTGGSGELFF
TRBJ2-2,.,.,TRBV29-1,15,TGCAGCGTTGAAAGGGACGGGGGTGAAATCGGGGAGCTGTTTTTT,CSVERDGGEIGELFF
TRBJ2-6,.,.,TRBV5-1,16,TGCGCCAGCAGCTTGGGCCCTACTTCTGGGGCCAACGTCCTGACTTTC,CASSLGPTSGANVLTF
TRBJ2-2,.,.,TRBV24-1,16,TGTGCCACCAGTGATTTAGGAGGGGGCGACACCGGGGAGCTGTTTTTT,CATSDLGGGDTGELFF
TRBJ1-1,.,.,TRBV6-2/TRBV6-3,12,TGTGCCAGCAGTTCACAGGGTTGGGAGGCTTTCTTT,CASSSQGWEAFF
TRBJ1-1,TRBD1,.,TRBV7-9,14,TGTGCCAGCAGCTTATCAGGGGGAAAGGCTGAAGCTTTCTTT,CASSLSGGKAEAFF
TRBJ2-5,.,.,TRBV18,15,TGTGCCAGCTCAGACCGCAGGGGTTCTAGGGAGACCCAGTACTTC,CASSDRRGSRETQYF
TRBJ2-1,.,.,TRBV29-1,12,TGCAGCGCTGGGGCGCTACTCATGGGGCAGTTCTTC,CSAGALLMGQFF
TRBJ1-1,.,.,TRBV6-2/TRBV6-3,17,TGTGCCAGCACCCCTATTGGGGCAGGGGCCTCGAACACTGAAGCTTTCTTT,CASTPIGAGASNTEAFF
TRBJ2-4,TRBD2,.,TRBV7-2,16,TGTGCCAGCAGCAAGGAGCGGGGTGGAGCCAAAAACATTCAGTACTTC,CASSKERGGAKNIQYF